A selection of T cell receptor beta chains follows, all from one sample in a study of T-cell memory formation after mild COVID-19. TCRdb analysed the 5' RACE reads with MiXCR anew, one entry per CDR3 protein. Of 350,000 to 450,000 distinct CDR3 sequences listed, 25% to 30% are singletons. Sequencing was performed on PBMCs or a T cell subset sorted from them (not recorded which). These receptor sequences come from an adult woman who had mild COVID-19 (a few samples of this study predate the infection). Cell type and time point are not known. Both conserved end residues are part of each CDR3. The D gene is left open where the match is weak. Only some rows state a clone size, as once, few, many or a class for expanded clones.

V,J,size,length,D,DNA,CDR3
TRBV5-1,TRBJ2-7,few,18,NA,TGCGCCAGCAGCTCAGGCAGAGGGCCCGGGGGAAGCTCCTACGAGCAGTACTTC,CASSSGRGPGGSSYEQYF
TRBV7-9,TRBJ2-1,few,14,NA,TGTGCCAGCACCTCGCCCTCCTCCTACAATGAGCAGTTCTTC,CASTSPSSYNEQFF
TRBV4-1,TRBJ2-7,few,17,TRBD2,TGCGCCAGCAGTCAAATTCCCGGGACTAGCGGGATCTACGAGCAGTACTTC,CASSQIPGTSGIYEQYF
TRBV9,TRBJ2-2,few,16,TRBD1,TGTGCCAGCAGCGCAGGGACAGGACCGTACACCGGGGAGCTGTTTTTT,CASSAGTGPYTGELFF
TRBV5-1,TRBJ2-2,many,16,TRBD1,TGCGCCAGCAGCCCGCGGACAGGGGGCAACACCGGGGAGCTGTTTTTT,CASSPRTGGNTGELFF
TRBV11-1,TRBJ1-1,NA,16,TRBD1,TGTGCCAGCTGCCGGACAGGTCAAGAGGTGAACACTGAAGATTTCTTT,CASCRTGQEVNTEDFF
TRBV15,TRBJ2-6,few,16,NA,TGTGCCACCAGCAGAGATGGATTCTCTGGGGCCAACGTCCTGACTTTC,CATSRDGFSGANVLTF
TRBV4-1,TRBJ2-1,NA,16,NA,TGCGCCAGCAGCCAAGCCCCCGAGCCGATGGAGGGTGAGCAGTTCTTC,CASSQAPEPMEGEQFF
TRBV4-3,TRBJ1-6,NA,14,NA,TGCGCCATCAGTCAGGGGACGTCCCTTGATCCCCTCCACTTT,CAISQGTSLDPLHF
TRBV7-2,TRBJ2-1,few,16,TRBD2,TGTGCCAGCAGCTTATCCGCTAGCGGGAACTACAATGAGCAGTTCTTC,CASSLSASGNYNEQFF
TRBV7-9,TRBJ2-1,NA,15,TRBD1,TGTGCCAGCAGCACCCGGGACAGGGCCTACAATGAGCAGTTCTTC,CASSTRDRAYNEQFF
TRBV9,TRBJ2-3,NA,16,NA,TGTGCCAGCAGCGTCGGAAGCGGGCCCAGCACAGATACGCAGTATTTT,CASSVGSGPSTDTQYF
TRBV6-6,TRBJ2-5,NA,14,NA,TGTGCCAGCAGTTACTCATCTAGGGCTGGGGGCCAGTACTTC,CASSYSSRAGGQYF
TRBV28,TRBJ2-3,NA,13,TRBD1,TGTGCCAGCGGGACAGGGTACACAGATACGCAGTATTTT,CASGTGYTDTQYF
TRBV7-9,TRBJ1-2,NA,14,NA,TGTGCCAGCAGCTCAGAAACAGGGATCAATGGCTACACCTTC,CASSSETGINGYTF
TRBV6-6,TRBJ1-3,NA,15,TRBD1,TGTGCCAGCAGATCCGGGACAGGGGACGGAAACACCATATATTTT,CASRSGTGDGNTIYF
TRBV29-1,TRBJ2-5,NA,12,NA,TGCAGCGGACAGCTGTCCCAAGAGACCCAGTACTTC,CSGQLSQETQYF
TRBV4-1,TRBJ2-2,few,16,NA,TGCGCCAGCAGCCAAGATCAGGATAGGGCCTCCGGGGAGCTGTTTTTT,CASSQDQDRASGELFF
TRBV6-5,TRBJ1-3,NA,17,NA,TGTGCCAGCAGTTACTCACAGGGATTATTGGCTGGAAACACCATATATTTT,CASSYSQGLLAGNTIYF
TRBV5-6,TRBJ2-3,NA,15,NA,TGTGCCAGCAGTTTTGCAGGAGGGGGCCGAGATACGCAGTATTTT,CASSFAGGGRDTQYF
TRBV7-3,TRBJ1-4,many,13,TRBD1,TGTGCCAGCAGCCGCCAGGGGGGAGAAAAACTGTTTTTT,CASSRQGGEKLFF
TRBV5-1,TRBJ2-1,few,16,NA,TGCGCCAGCAGCCCTAGGGGGAGGGGGCCTTACAATGAGCAGTTCTTC,CASSPRGRGPYNEQFF
TRBV7-2,TRBJ1-1,NA,18,NA,TGTGCCAGCAGCTTAGCCGGGACCCTCCTCACTCGTCGCACTGAAGCTTTCTTT,CASSLAGTLLTRRTEAFF
TRBV29-1,TRBJ1-1,NA,15,TRBD1,TGCAGCGTTGATGATGGGGCCAGGGGGAGCACTGAAGCTTTCTTT,CSVDDGARGSTEAFF
TRBV6-1,TRBJ2-3,NA,13,NA,TGTGCCAGCAGTGAAAGGTCGGAAGATACGCAGTATTTT,CASSERSEDTQYF
TRBV14,TRBJ2-5,NA,15,TRBD2,TGTGCCAGCAGCCAACGTCGGGGGGTTCAAGAGACCCAGTACTTC,CASSQRRGVQETQYF
TRBV5-1,TRBJ2-2,NA,14,TRBD1,TGCGCCAGCCAACACAGGGGGGAAACCGGGGAGCTGTTTTTT,CASQHRGETGELFF
TRBV5-1,TRBJ2-1,few,17,TRBD2,TGCGCCAGCAGCTCCCTTGGACTAGCGGGAGGGGGGTATGAGCAGTTCTTC,CASSSLGLAGGGYEQFF
TRBV28,TRBJ2-1,NA,14,TRBD2,TGTGCCAGCAGTCCCTGGACTAGTGAAAATGAGCAGTTCTTC,CASSPWTSENEQFF
TRBV2,TRBJ2-1,few,14,TRBD2,TGTGCCAGCAGATACCGGACTAGTAAGAATGAGCAGTTCTTC,CASRYRTSKNEQFF
TRBV9,TRBJ2-7,NA,16,NA,TGTGCCAGCAGCCCCCTCTCTTCGACACTCGCCTACGAGCAGTACTTC,CASSPLSSTLAYEQYF
TRBV20-1,TRBJ1-2,few,15,TRBD1,TGCAGTGCTAATCCCATCAATCAGGGGGCTCATGGCTACACCTTC,CSANPINQGAHGYTF
TRBV20-1,TRBJ2-2,few,13,NA,TGCAGTGCTAGAGCGACTAAACCCGGGGAGCTGTTTTTT,CSARATKPGELFF
TRBV11-2,TRBJ2-1,NA,14,NA,TGTGCCAGCAGCGAGAGGGGACCCTACAATGAGCAGTTCTTC,CASSERGPYNEQFF
TRBV5-1,TRBJ2-5,NA,15,NA,TGCGCCAGCAGCTTGGACATACCGGGCCAAGAGACCCAGTACTTC,CASSLDIPGQETQYF
TRBV7-9,TRBJ1-3,NA,14,NA,TGTGCCAGCAGCTCCAAGGGTTCCGGAAACACCATATATTTT,CASSSKGSGNTIYF
TRBV24-1,TRBJ2-3,few,15,NA,TGTGCCACCAGTGATACCGGGAGAGACACAGATACGCAGTATTTT,CATSDTGRDTDTQYF
TRBV9,TRBJ2-1,once,14,NA,TGTGCCAGCAGCGTAGGCGGCGGTTCCTATGAGCAGTTCTTC,CASSVGGGSYEQFF
TRBV12-3/TRBV12-4,TRBJ2-7,NA,14,TRBD1,TGTGCCACCTCTCCGGGACAGGGGACCTACGAGCAGTACTTC,CATSPGQGTYEQYF
TRBV7-9,TRBJ2-5,NA,16,TRBD2,TGTGCCAGCAGCTCCTTTCTAGCGGGGGGCGGCGAGACCCAGTACTTC,CASSSFLAGGGETQYF
TRBV6-4,TRBJ2-2,NA,13,TRBD2,TGTGCCAGCAGTGAGGGAGGGGCCGGGGAGCTGTTTTTT,CASSEGGAGELFF
TRBV5-1,TRBJ2-5,few,16,TRBD2,TGCGCCAGCAGCTCCTGGACTAGCGGGGTTTTTGAGACCCAGTACTTC,CASSSWTSGVFETQYF
TRBV7-2,TRBJ1-2,NA,17,TRBD1,TGTGCCAGCAGCTTAGCTGGGACAGGGGGCACCAACTATGGCTACACCTTC,CASSLAGTGGTNYGYTF
TRBV30,TRBJ2-1,NA,14,TRBD1,TGTGCCTGGAGTAGGCAGGGGGACTACAATGAGCAGTTCTTC,CAWSRQGDYNEQFF